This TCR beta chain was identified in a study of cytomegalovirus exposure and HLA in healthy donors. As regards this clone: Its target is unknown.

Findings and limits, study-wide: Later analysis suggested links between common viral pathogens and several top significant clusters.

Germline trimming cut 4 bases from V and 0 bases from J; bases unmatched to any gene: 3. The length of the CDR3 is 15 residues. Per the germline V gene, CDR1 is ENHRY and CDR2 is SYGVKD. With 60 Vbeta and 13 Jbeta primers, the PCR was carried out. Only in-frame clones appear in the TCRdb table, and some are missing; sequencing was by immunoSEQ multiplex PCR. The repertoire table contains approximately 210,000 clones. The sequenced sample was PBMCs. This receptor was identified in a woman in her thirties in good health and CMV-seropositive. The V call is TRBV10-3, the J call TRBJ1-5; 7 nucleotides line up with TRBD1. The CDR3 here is CAISAQGHSNQPQHF. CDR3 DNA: TGTGCCATCAGTGCACAGGGGCATAGCAATCAGCCCCAGCATTTT.